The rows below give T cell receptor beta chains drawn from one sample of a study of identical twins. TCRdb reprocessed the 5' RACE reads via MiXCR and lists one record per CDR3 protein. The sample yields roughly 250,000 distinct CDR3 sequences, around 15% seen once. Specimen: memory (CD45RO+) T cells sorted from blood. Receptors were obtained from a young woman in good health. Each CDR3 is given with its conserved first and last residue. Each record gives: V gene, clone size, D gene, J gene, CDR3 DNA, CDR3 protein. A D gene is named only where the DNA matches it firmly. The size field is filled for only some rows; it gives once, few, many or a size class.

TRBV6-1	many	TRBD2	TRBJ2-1	TGTGCCAGCAGTCTGGGACTAGCAGCTTACAATGAGCAGTTCTTC	CASSLGLAAYNEQFF
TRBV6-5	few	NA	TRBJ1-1	TGTGCCAGCAGTTACGGGGGACCTTACACTGAAGCTTTCTTT	CASSYGGPYTEAFF
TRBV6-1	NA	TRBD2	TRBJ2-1	TGTGCCAGCACCCTCGGGGGGGAGTCCTACAATGAGCAGTTCTTC	CASTLGGESYNEQFF
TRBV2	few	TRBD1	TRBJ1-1	TGTGCCAGCGGCAGGGGGACCACTGAAGCTTTCTTT	CASGRGTTEAFF
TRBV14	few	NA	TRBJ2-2	TGTGCCAGCAGCCTTGGATCTTTCGGGGAGCTGTTTTTT	CASSLGSFGELFF
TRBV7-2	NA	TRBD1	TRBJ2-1	TGTGCCAGCAGCCTGGACAGGGGCCCTAACGGTGAGCAGTTCTTC	CASSLDRGPNGEQFF
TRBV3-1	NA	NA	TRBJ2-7	TGTGCCAGCAGTTCTCTTGGACGGGAGCAGTACTTC	CASSSLGREQYF
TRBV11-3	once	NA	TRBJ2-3	TGTGCCAGCAGCTTCACTAGTCTGGCGCAGTATTTT	CASSFTSLAQYF
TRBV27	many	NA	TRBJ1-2	TGTGCCATCCGTGGCAGCTATGGCTACACCTTC	CAIRGSYGYTF
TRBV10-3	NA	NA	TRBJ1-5	TGTGCCATCAGTGAGGGTTTTAGCAATCAGCCCCAGCATTTT	CAISEGFSNQPQHF
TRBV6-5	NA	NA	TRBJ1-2	TGTGCCAGCAGTAACAATATACCGGGACGTTCGTATACCTTC	CASSNNIPGRSYTF
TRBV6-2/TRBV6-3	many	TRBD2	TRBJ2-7	TGTGCCAGCAGTTACTCGATAGCTAGCGGGAGTATCTACGAGCAGTACTTC	CASSYSIASGSIYEQYF
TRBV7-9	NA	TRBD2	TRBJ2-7	TGTGCCAGCAGCCCAAGCGGGAGCCGGTTCTACGAGCAGTACTTC	CASSPSGSRFYEQYF
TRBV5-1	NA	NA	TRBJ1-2	TGCGCCAGCAGCTTGGATGCCGAACCGGGGGATGGCTACACCTTC	CASSLDAEPGDGYTF
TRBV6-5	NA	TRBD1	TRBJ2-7	TGTGCCAGCAGTCTACGGACAGGAAGGGACGAGCAGTACTTC	CASSLRTGRDEQYF
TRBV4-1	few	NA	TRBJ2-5	TGCGCCAGCAGCCAAGGAGAGAGCCAAGAGACCCAGTACTTC	CASSQGESQETQYF
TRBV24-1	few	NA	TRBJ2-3	TGTGCCACCAGTGCTCCGGGAGCAACAGATACGCAGTATTTT	CATSAPGATDTQYF
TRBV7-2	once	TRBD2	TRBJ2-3	TGTGCCAGCAGCTTAGTGGGAGGAACTAGCGGCACGTATACGCAGTATTTT	CASSLVGGTSGTYTQYF
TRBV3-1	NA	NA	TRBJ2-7	TGTGCCAGCAGCCGTGGGGGAGGGCAGTACTTC	CASSRGGGQYF
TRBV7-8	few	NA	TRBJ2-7	TGTGCCAGCAGCGGAGCGGGACAATCCTACGAGCAGTACTTC	CASSGAGQSYEQYF
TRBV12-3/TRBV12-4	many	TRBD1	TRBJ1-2	TGTGCCAGCAGCACCCAACAGGGGGCGAATGGCTACACCTTC	CASSTQQGANGYTF
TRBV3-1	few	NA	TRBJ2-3	TGTGCCAGCAGCCAAGATGCCGGGGGCGGTACGCAGTATTTT	CASSQDAGGGTQYF
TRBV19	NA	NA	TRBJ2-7	TGTGCCGGCTTACCATCCTACGAGCAGTACTTC	CAGLPSYEQYF
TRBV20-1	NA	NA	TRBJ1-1	TGCAGTGCTAGAGATTGGGCAGGACGAACTGAAGCTTTCTTT	CSARDWAGRTEAFF
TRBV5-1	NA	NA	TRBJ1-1	TGCGCCAGCAGCCCCTCCCGACAGGTTCGGGACACTGAAGCTTTCTTT	CASSPSRQVRDTEAFF
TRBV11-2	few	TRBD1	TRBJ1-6	TGTGCCAGCAGCGCCATAGGACAGGGTGTTTCACCCCTCCACTTT	CASSAIGQGVSPLHF
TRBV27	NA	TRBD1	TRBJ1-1	TGTGCCAGCAGCCTTGCGGTCCAGGGGGACACTGAAGCTTTCTTT	CASSLAVQGDTEAFF
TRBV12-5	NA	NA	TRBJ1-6	TGTGCTAGTGGTTTAGGGAATAGGGACTCACCCCTCCACTTT	CASGLGNRDSPLHF